This entry concerns a single TCR beta chain. This specimen belongs to a study of blood T cell repertoires in COVID-19. Overall study: Acute and convalescent COVID-19 samples came from the United States, Italy and Spain. Sample material is recorded as cDNA or gDNA derived from T cells, B-cell-depleted T cells, or PBMCs.

Methods used by the authors: Estimation of nucleated cell counts relied on the amplification of reference gene primers. The assay was immunoSEQ multiplex PCR, and TCRdb's table has in-frame clones only and misses some. The V and J calls and clone size were taken over from that table, and D and trimming were inferred from the DNA. This sample has roughly 250,000 clones, with 65% to 80% found just once. The CDR3 sequence is 16 residues long. The ends lost 2 bases at V and 0 bases at J; junction bases unmatched: 5. Germline CDR1 reads SGHKS; CDR2 reads YYEKEE (reference sequence). What was sequenced was peripheral blood. The receptor comes from a middle-aged woman with active or convalescent COVID-19. The rearrangement links TRBV5-5 to TRBJ2-3; 8 nucleotides align to TRBD1. The CDR3 bases are TGTGCCAGCAGCTTCACGACAGGGGCAAGCACAGATACGCAGTATTTT. This gives the protein CASSFTTGASTDTQYF.